This T cell receptor (beta chain) was obtained from a study of OX40 agonist ivuxolimab in advanced cancers. Looking at the study overall: Ivuxolimab was an agonistic, fully human IgG2 monoclonal antibody directed against OX40 (CD134), a costimulatory receptor. Intravenous ivuxolimab was administered to patients every 2 weeks at six dose levels: 0.01, 0.1, 0.3, 1.5, 3 and 10 mg/kg. Of the 50 to 55 patients in dose escalation, some 19 had hepatocellular carcinoma, some 15 had melanoma, 9 had renal cell carcinoma and 9 had head and neck cancer. In the dose-escalation cohort, approximately 80% of patients were male, and the mean age was roughly 56 years with a range of roughly 20 to 79. Prior anti-PD-1, anti-PD-L1 or anti-CTLA-4 therapy was permitted, and 30% to 45% of dose-escalation patients had received checkpoint inhibitors. Three dose-escalation patients achieved partial responses, one with hepatocellular carcinoma and two with cutaneous melanoma. Peripheral TCRbeta sequencing was intended to test whether TCR sequence diversity was altered and clonal T-cell expansion was caused by ivuxolimab. The monotherapy dose-escalation portion (N of about 47 patients) of the phase I ivuxolimab trial is reported in the paper. On the study overall, not on this receptor specifically: On average, CD8+ T cells showed more expanded clones than CD4+ T cells after ivuxolimab. Antigen specificity was not determined for the clonally expanded peripheral T cells. At doses of 0.1 to 3.0 mg/kg, clonal expansion of both CD4+ and CD8+ T cells in blood was seen between baseline and week 6. Low levels of normalized T-cell clonal expansion were also seen in some patients who did not respond. In the 0.1-3.0 mg/kg groups, partial responders were among the patients with the lowest normalized peripheral clonal expansion, particularly in CD8+ T cells.

For sequencing of the TCRbeta CDR3 region, genomic DNA was extracted from the sorted cells. The immunoSEQ Assay was used for sequencing of TCRbeta CDR3 regions. TCRdb retrieved this table from immuneACCESS and kept in-frame rearrangements only. Not all clones are present; in checked studies, unresolved V genes account for under half, and no reason is known for the remainder. The sample data list 45,000 or so clones, and around 80% of these were observed just once. Approximately 6.8% of the sample rests with the top ten. Patients with autoimmune disease history or receiving systemic immunosuppression were excluded from the trial. Peripheral blood for TCR sequencing was collected from all dose cohorts at baseline, on cycle 4 day 1, and on cycle 7 day 1. The samples were drawn from a first-in-human, open-label, multicenter phase I dose-escalation trial of ivuxolimab. Adults with locally advanced or metastatic head and neck squamous cell, hepatocellular, melanoma or renal cell carcinoma were enrolled in the trial. Before TCR sequencing, CD4+ T cells and CD8+ T cells from peripheral blood were sorted into separate populations.

The CDR3 measures 16 amino acids from cysteine to phenylalanine. CDR3 DNA only is kept here, 48 bases in frame from base 1. According to the germline V gene, CDR1 reads SGHVS and CDR2 reads FQNEAQ. The trim is 8 bases for V and 0 bases for J, with a gap of 19 bases between the germline ends. A word on this clone: Its antigen is not yet known. No per-base quality is available; no much larger clone lies one base away.

This TCR derives from an adult with an advanced solid tumor such as melanoma, head and neck, liver or kidney cancer. The rearrangement combines TRBV7-8 with TRBJ2-5; the D gene is possibly TRBD1 or TRBD2, with 5 bases matching each. Sample: CD4+ or CD8+ T cells sorted from blood, taken in a trial of the OX40 agonist ivuxolimab. The nucleotides read TGTGCCAGCTCCCGTATCCTAGGGACGAACCAAGAGACCCAGTACTTC. Translation gives CASSRILGTNQETQYF.